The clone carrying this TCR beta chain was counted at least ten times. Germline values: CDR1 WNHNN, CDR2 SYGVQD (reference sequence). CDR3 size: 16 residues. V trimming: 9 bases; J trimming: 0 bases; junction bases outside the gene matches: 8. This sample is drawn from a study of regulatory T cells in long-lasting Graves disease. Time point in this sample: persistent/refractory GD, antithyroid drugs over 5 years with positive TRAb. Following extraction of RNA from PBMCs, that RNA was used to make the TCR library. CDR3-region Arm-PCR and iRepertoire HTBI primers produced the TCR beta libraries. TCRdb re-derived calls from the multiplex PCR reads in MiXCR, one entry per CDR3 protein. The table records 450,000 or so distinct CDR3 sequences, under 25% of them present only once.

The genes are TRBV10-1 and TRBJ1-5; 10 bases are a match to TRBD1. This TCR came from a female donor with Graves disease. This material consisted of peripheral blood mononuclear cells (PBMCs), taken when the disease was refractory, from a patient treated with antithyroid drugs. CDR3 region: CASWTGGDVSNQPQHF. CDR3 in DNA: TGCGCCAGTTGGACAGGGGGGGATGTTAGCAATCAGCCCCAGCATTTT.